Presented here are 11 T cell receptor beta chains from one specimen sequenced in a study of blood T cell repertoires in COVID-19. Assay used: immunoSEQ multiplex PCR; TCRdb lists only in-frame clones, some missing. The table shows fewer than 200,000 clones, with more than 75% occurring only once. The sequencing sample was made of peripheral blood. All receptors derive from a man aged 50-60 years who had recovered from COVID-19.

This chain uses TRBV6-2 or TRBV6-3 with TRBJ2-2; 10 bases are a match to TRBD2. CDR1 is MNHEY and CDR2 is SVGEGT in the germline V gene. The J segment lost 0 bases and the V segment lost 2 bases, leaving 6 bases of the junction unmatched. The CDR3 loop spans 18 amino acids. The CDR3 bases are TGTGCCAGCAGTTACGGTCGAGCGGGGGGGCCGAACACCGGGGAGCTGTTTTTT. Translated, it gives CASSYGRAGGPNTGELFF.

The V and J genes are TRBV7-8 and TRBJ1-5, with D tentatively TRBD1 (5 bases). Trimming removed 1 base from V and 4 bases from J, with 11 bases in between. CDR1 is SGHVS, CDR2 FQNEAQ, per germline. This CDR3 is built from 15 residues. For the CDR3, the DNA is TGTGCCAGCAGCTTAGGTCGACAGCCAAATCAGCCCCAGCATTTT. It is translated as CASSLGRQPNQPQHF.

A note on this clone: Additional DNA sequences in this sample encode the identical CDR3. This chain joins TRBV7-2 and TRBJ2-7, with D perhaps TRBD2 (7 bases). V lost 1 base and J lost 3, with 10 bases in between. Looked up from germline, CDR1 is SGHTA and CDR2 is FQGNSA. This CDR3 has 14 residues. The CDR3 reads CASSLEGGSYEQYF. The DNA of the CDR3 is TGTGCCAGCAGCTTAGAGGGGGGGAGCTACGAGCAGTACTTC.

This chain joins TRBV30 and TRBJ1-2; D unresolved. This CDR3 has 11 amino acids. The germline V gene encodes CDR1 GTSNPN and CDR2 SVGIG (reference sequence). Trimming took 4 bases from V and 4 from J, leaving 7 bases between them. As DNA, the CDR3 is TGTGCCTGGACAGGCAGCTATGGCTACACCTTC. It codes for CAWTGSYGYTF.

The chain joins TRBV7-6 to TRBJ1-1; the D gene is possibly TRBD1 (5 bases). Germline loops: CDR1 SGHVS, CDR2 FNYEAQ. The CDR3 spans 15 residues. The V end lost 1 base, the J end lost 1 base, and 10 bases lay between the germline ends. This chain's CDR3 is CASSLGQPGNTEAFF. The CDR3 region has the DNA TGTGCCAGCAGCTTAGGACAGCCGGGGAACACTGAAGCTTTCTTT.

This clone was detected only once. J is TRBJ1-1 and V is TRBV19; TRBD1 is a possible D gene (5 bases). CDR1 is LNHDA and CDR2 is SQIVND in the germline V gene (reference sequence). The CDR3 runs to 14 residues. V lost 5 bases to trimming and J lost 4 bases, with 14 bases between them. CDR3 loop: CASSAGGSGTEAFF. For the CDR3, the DNA is TGTGCCAGTAGTGCTGGGGGGTCGGGCACTGAAGCTTTCTTT.

The rearrangement uses TRBV6-2 or TRBV6-3 and TRBJ2-5, with a tentative D call TRBD2 (6 bases). The V and J ends lost 0 bases and 2 bases respectively, with 16 bases between them. The CDR3 consists of 17 residues. Germline CDR1 MNHEY, CDR2 SVGEGT. As DNA, the CDR3 is TGTGCCAGCAGTTACTCGTCCGCGGGGCCATTACAAGAGACCCAGTACTTC. Its protein product is CASSYSSAGPLQETQYF.

The CDR3 DNA is TGTGCCAGCAGCTTAGGCGGGAGTAGAGGAGAGACCCAGTACTTC. Translated: CASSLGGSRGETQYF. The V and J genes are TRBV7-2 and TRBJ2-5; 7 nucleotides line up with TRBD2. Losses at the gene ends were 1 base for V and 4 bases for J; bases not matched to a gene: 6. Germline CDR1 is SGHTA and CDR2 is FQGNSA. The CDR3 totals 15 residues.

This chain uses TRBV27 with TRBJ2-1, with TRBD2 matching 8 bases. Germline CDR1 reads MNHEY; CDR2 reads SMNVEV (reference sequence). The J segment lost 10 bases and the V segment lost 5 bases, leaving 19 bases of the junction unmatched. The CDR3 runs 17 residues. This CDR3 is CASSLRAGVGRKREQFF. DNA for the CDR3: TGTGCCAGCAGTCTGCGAGCGGGAGTTGGCCGAAAACGGGAGCAGTTCTTC.

The chain employs TRBV6-5 and TRBJ2-7; TRBD2 matches at 10 bases. V lost 8 bases, J lost 5 bases, and 6 bases stayed unmatched. The CDR3 runs 13 residues. Looked up from germline, CDR1 is MNHEY and CDR2 is SVGAGI. In DNA, the CDR3 is TGTGCCAGCGGGGGTAGCGGGGGGCACGAGCAGTACTTC. Encoded protein: CASGGSGGHEQYF.

This clone has only one observation. V gene TRBV24-1 combines with J gene TRBJ2-1; 13 bases line up with TRBD2. CDR1 and CDR2 (germline): KGHDR, SFDVKD. The CDR3 is 17 residues long. The trim removed 4 bases at V and 2 bases at J, leaving 4 bases unmatched. CDR3 DNA: TGTGCCACCAGTGACTCAGGACTAGCGGGAGCCTACAATGAGCAGTTCTTC. This gives the protein CATSDSGLAGAYNEQFF.